The rows below give T cell receptor beta chains drawn from one sample of a study of blood T cell repertoires in COVID-19. TCRdb's table, derived via immunoSEQ multiplex PCR, lists solely in-frame clones and lacks some. Among fewer than 300,000 clones listed, around 89% were seen once. Sequenced: peripheral blood. These receptor sequences come from a woman in her thirties or forties who had recovered from COVID-19. CDR3s include the opening cysteine and the closing phenylalanine or tryptophan. The order of the fields is V gene, clone size, D gene, J gene, CDR3 DNA, CDR3 protein. D genes are given only for firm matches. Size is stated for part of the rows, as once, few or many counts, or as a class when the clone is expanded.

>TRBV5-1|.|TRBD1|TRBJ1-1
TGCGCCAGCAGCTTCCAGGGGGCCATCACTGAAGCTTTCTTT
CASSFQGAITEAFF
>TRBV4-3|.|TRBD2|TRBJ2-1
TGCGCCAGCAGCCAAGACCCCGGGACTAGCGGGAGTTCCTACAATGAGCAGTTCTTC
CASSQDPGTSGSSYNEQFF
>TRBV21-1|.|.|TRBJ1-4
.
CASSKVGWGSLNEKLFF
>TRBV6-5|once|TRBD2|TRBJ2-1
TGTGCCAGCAGTTACTCACTAGCGGGAGACTACAATGAGCAGTTCTTC
CASSYSLAGDYNEQFF
>TRBV7-2|once|TRBD1|TRBJ1-1
TGTGCCAGCAGCCCGACAGGGTCCCTGGGCACTGAAGCTTTCTTT
CASSPTGSLGTEAFF
>TRBV9|.|TRBD2|TRBJ2-7
TGTGCCAGCAGCGTAGGGGGTAGCGGGAACGCCGAGCAGTACTTC
CASSVGGSGNAEQYF
>TRBV9|.|.|TRBJ2-1
TGTGCCAGCTCCCCGTTAGCGGCCTCCTACAATGAGCAGTTCTTC
CASSPLAASYNEQFF
>TRBV30|.|TRBD1|TRBJ2-5
TGTGCCTGGAGCGGACAGGGGGCGCGGAGGGAGACCCAGTACTTC
CAWSGQGARRETQYF
>TRBV6-5|.|.|TRBJ1-1
TGTGCCACGATAGGAGGCGGAGCGAACACTGAAGCTTTCTTT
CATIGGGANTEAFF
>TRBV7-9|.|.|TRBJ2-2
TGTGCCAGCAGCCGGGGGAACACCGGGGAGCTGTTTTTT
CASSRGNTGELFF
>TRBV9|.|TRBD2|TRBJ2-1
TGTGCCAGCAGCCGCTGGGGAGCGGGAGCCTACAATGAGCAGTTCTTC
CASSRWGAGAYNEQFF
>TRBV5-1|.|.|TRBJ2-1
TGCGCCAGCAGCCTTAATGGAGTGGTCTACAATGAGCAGTTCTTC
CASSLNGVVYNEQFF
>TRBV4-2|.|.|TRBJ2-7
TGTGCCAGCAGCCAAGATGTTAGTCGGAGCCTTTACGAGCAGTACTTC
CASSQDVSRSLYEQYF
>TRBV7-9|.|TRBD2|TRBJ2-3
TGTGCCAGCAGCCCCAAAACCCGAGGGGGACTAGCGGGAGATACGCAGTATTTT
CASSPKTRGGLAGDTQYF
>TRBV11-3|once|.|TRBJ1-1
TGTGCCAGCAGCCCCGAGGGGGTTGGGACTGAAGCTTTCTTT
CASSPEGVGTEAFF
>TRBV19|few|TRBD1|TRBJ2-5
TGTGCCAGTAGTATAGGGGGGACAGGGACTCCGAACTTC
CASSIGGTGTPNF
>TRBV30|.|.|TRBJ2-4
TGTGCCTGGAGTGTAGGGGCAGTTCGGTACTTC
CAWSVGAVRYF
>TRBV10-3|once|TRBD1|TRBJ2-2
TGTGCCATCGGAGACAGGGTCGGCACCGGGGAGCTGTTTTTT
CAIGDRVGTGELFF
>TRBV7-9|.|.|TRBJ2-1
TGTGCCAGCAGCTTAGTGGGAGTGGAGCAGTTCTTC
CASSLVGVEQFF
>TRBV7-2|.|.|TRBJ1-3
TGTGCCAGCAGCCCCACAGCCGGAAACACCATATATTTT
CASSPTAGNTIYF
>TRBV7-9|few|TRBD1|TRBJ1-6
TGTGCCAGCAGCGCATCCGGGACAGGGGCCAGGGGTTCACCCCTCCACTTT
CASSASGTGARGSPLHF
>TRBV9|.|.|TRBJ2-6
TGTGCCAGCAGCGCACCCCTGGCCCTAACTAGAATCCCCTCTGGGGCCAACGTCCTGACTTTC
CASSAPLALTRIPSGANVLTF
>TRBV10-2|.|.|TRBJ2-3
TGCGCCAGCAGTGGGGCAGGGGCTCCCTCCGCGCAGTATTTT
CASSGAGAPSAQYF
>TRBV29-1|.|.|TRBJ2-5
TGCAGCGGGGTGGGACAAAGCTCGGGGACCCAGTACTTC
CSGVGQSSGTQYF
>TRBV28|.|.|TRBJ2-7
TGTGCCAGCAGTTTGACGGCAGGGAGTCGCGGGACCAACTACGAGCAGTACTTC
CASSLTAGSRGTNYEQYF
>TRBV6-5|.|.|TRBJ1-2
TGTGCCAGCAGTTACCAACCGGGACAAAACGTCGGGGGCTACACCTTC
CASSYQPGQNVGGYTF
>TRBV11-2|.|.|TRBJ2-5
TGTGCCAGCAGCGAGACCGGGACTCACCCGGCTCAAGAGACCCAGTACTTC
CASSETGTHPAQETQYF
>TRBV29-1|.|TRBD2|TRBJ2-1
TGCAGCGTTGAATCCGGGAGGGCCTCCAGGGGCAATGAGCAGTTCTTC
CSVESGRASRGNEQFF
>TRBV27|.|.|TRBJ1-5
TGTGCCAGCAGCCCAGGGCGGGCAGCGGGCCAGCCCCAGCATTTT
CASSPGRAAGQPQHF
>TRBV27|.|TRBD2|TRBJ2-7
TGTGCCAGCAGTTTATGGGGGGGGGACTACGAGCAGTACTTC
CASSLWGGDYEQYF
>TRBV30|.|TRBD1|TRBJ1-5
TGTGCCTGGAGGACAGGGAGTTGGGGTCAGCCCCAGCATTTT
CAWRTGSWGQPQHF
>TRBV11-2|.|.|TRBJ2-1
TGTGCCAGCAGCTTTAAGGGGTTCGGGAATGAGCAGTTCTTC
CASSFKGFGNEQFF
>TRBV4-3|.|.|TRBJ2-1
TGCGCCAGCAGCCAAGATCTAGGTGAGCAGTTCTTC
CASSQDLGEQFF
>TRBV7-2|.|.|TRBJ2-7
TGTGCCAGCAGCTTAAGCCGCGCTGGCTACGAGCAGTACTTC
CASSLSRAGYEQYF
>TRBV19|.|.|TRBJ1-4
TGTGCCAGTAGTATAATGGGCAGGGGCCCAACTAATGAAAAACTGTTTTTT
CASSIMGRGPTNEKLFF
>TRBV30|.|TRBD1|TRBJ1-1
TGTGCCTGGGGACAGGGGAACACTGAAGCTTTCTTT
CAWGQGNTEAFF
>TRBV30|.|.|TRBJ1-5
TGTGCCTGGACCCCGGGGGGACGGTCCAATCAGCCCCAGCATTTT
CAWTPGGRSNQPQHF
>TRBV6-5|.|.|TRBJ2-3
TGTGCCAGCAGTCCGGGGGGCGGCAGGGATACGCAGTATTTT
CASSPGGGRDTQYF
>TRBV9|.|TRBD1|TRBJ2-7
TGTGCCAGCAGCGTGGGACAGGGGGCGCGGGAGCAGTACTTC
CASSVGQGAREQYF
>TRBV6-5|.|.|TRBJ1-3
TGTGCCAGCACCCCCGGAGCGGGTGGTTACACCATATATTTT
CASTPGAGGYTIYF